The next 17 T cell receptor beta chains were all read from a single sample in a study of cytomegalovirus exposure and HLA in healthy donors. PCR employed 60 Vbeta and 13 Jbeta primers. Profiling relied on immunoSEQ multiplex PCR, and the TCRdb table lists in-frame clones only, not all of them. The data show 85,000 to 120,000 clones, roughly four fifths seen once. The sample was PBMCs. The receptors here all came from a man aged 45-65 years in good health and CMV-seronegative.

V and J are TRBV19 and TRBJ2-6; possible D gene TRBD1, 5 bases. Trimming took 1 base from V and 4 from J, leaving 5 bases between them. This CDR3 is built from 14 residues. Looked up from germline, CDR1 is LNHDA and CDR2 is SQIVND (reference sequence). The CDR3 protein is CASSIGTGANVLTF. The CDR3 region has the DNA TGTGCCAGTAGTATAGGGACAGGGGCCAACGTCCTGACTTTC.

J is TRBJ2-7 and V is TRBV28; D may be TRBD1 (5 bases). V dropped 4 bases and J dropped 6 bases, with 13 bases sitting between them. The germline V gene has CDR1 MDHEN and CDR2 SYDVKM. The CDR3 consists of 13 residues. The CDR3 DNA reads as TGTGCCAGCAGTTCGCCCCAGGGCGGCGAGCAGTACGTC. As protein: CASSSPQGGEQYV.

This sequence joins TRBV4-1 and TRBJ2-5, with D possibly matching TRBD2 (5 bases). The CDR3 has 14 residues. Germline CDR1 reads MGHRA; CDR2 reads YSYEKL. Trimming pared 0 bases from V and 5 bases from J, leaving 10 bases between. This chain's CDR3 is CASSQDWRAETQYF. The DNA of the CDR3 is TGCGCCAGCAGCCAAGATTGGCGGGCGGAGACCCAGTACTTC.

The chain couples TRBV12-5 to TRBJ1-1; 8 positions match TRBD1. The CDR3 has 17 residues. Germline V lookup: CDR1 LGHNT, CDR2 FRNRAP. V dropped 4 bases and J dropped 2; count of bases not matched to a gene: 12. The CDR3 sequence is CASGWGIDRGLNTEAFF. CDR3 nucleotides: TGTGCTAGTGGTTGGGGTATAGACAGGGGATTAAACACTGAAGCTTTCTTT.

This chain connects TRBV28 to TRBJ1-2; 8 bases agree with TRBD1. Trimming at V came to 6 bases and at J to 4 bases, leaving 10 bases not matched to a gene. Germline lookup yields CDR1 MDHEN and CDR2 SYDVKM. CDR3 length: 15 residues. CDR3 DNA sequence: TGTGCCAGCAGGGGGTCAGGGGGCGATTTCTATGGCTACACCTTC. As protein: CASRGSGGDFYGYTF.

This CDR3 is CASSAGQGWSTDTQYF. The CDR3 DNA reads as TGTGCCAGCAGCGCTGGACAGGGCTGGAGCACAGATACGCAGTATTTT. The V and J genes are TRBV11-2 and TRBJ2-3, with 8 bases that match TRBD1. The germline gives CDR1 SGHAT, CDR2 FQNNGV. CDR3 length equals 16 residues. V was pared by 5 bases and J by 0 bases, with 7 bases of the junction left unmatched. Full variable domain (remainder filled in from reference TRBV11-2 and TRBJ2-3): EAGVAQSPRYKIIEKRQSVAFWCNPISGHATLYWYQQILGQGPKLLIQFQNNGVVDDSQLPKDRFSAERLKGVDSTLKIQPAKLEDSAVYLCASSAGQGWSTDTQYFGPGTRLTVL.

The genes are TRBV4-2 and TRBJ2-3, with 8 bases lining up with TRBD2. The junction had 8 bases not matched to a gene; V was cut back by 7 bases and J by 5 bases. This CDR3 comprises 14 residues. Germline assignment: CDR1 LGHNA and CDR2 YNFKEQ. This chain's CDR3 is CASKKRGGQDTQYF. CDR3 coding DNA: TGTGCCAGCAAGAAACGGGGGGGCCAAGATACGCAGTATTTT.

CDR3 in DNA: TGTGCCAGTAGTCCGGGACAGGTTGTCACTGAAGCTTTCTTT. Protein sequence: CASSPGQVVTEAFF. The genes are TRBV19 and TRBJ1-1; 8 bases line up with TRBD1. Germline lookup yields CDR1 LNHDA and CDR2 SQIVND (reference sequence). The CDR3 sequence is 14 residues long. V was pared by 5 bases and J by 4 bases, with 6 bases of the junction left unmatched.

This chain joins TRBV19 and TRBJ2-5, with 8 bases identical to TRBD1. This CDR3 has 16 amino acids. V was clipped by 5 bases and J by 5 bases; unmatched bases: 13. Germline V lookup: CDR1 LNHDA, CDR2 SQIVND (reference sequence). In nucleotides, the CDR3 is TGTGCCAGTAGTGATTCGTTTCAGGGGGCCGGCGAGACCCAGTACTTC. Its protein is CASSDSFQGAGETQYF.

J is TRBJ2-5 and V is TRBV27; D may be TRBD1 (6 bases). Germline CDR1 reads MNHEY; CDR2 reads SMNVEV (reference sequence). The CDR3 has 15 amino acids. V dropped 4 bases and J dropped 7 bases, with 19 bases sitting between them. CDR3 residues: CASSSMGAVDATQYF. The DNA of the CDR3 is TGTGCCAGCAGTTCGATGGGGGCTGTCGATGCGACCCAGTACTTC.

V and J are TRBV5-4 and TRBJ2-3; TRBD2 matches at 8 bases. This CDR3 contains 15 residues. V lost 3 bases and J lost 0; bases outside the gene matches: 3. Germline V gives CDR1 SGHNT, CDR2 YYREEE (reference sequence). CDR3 sequence: CASSSGGPSTDTQYF. The CDR3 DNA follows: TGTGCCAGCAGCTCGGGGGGGCCGAGCACAGATACGCAGTATTTT.

This chain uses TRBV10-3 with TRBJ1-1, with D unclear. With 6 bases removed from V and 0 bases from J, the gap between germline ends came to 11 bases. CDR3 length: 14 amino acids. Germline assignment: CDR1 ENHRY and CDR2 SYGVKD. The CDR3 DNA reads TGTGCCATCAGCCTGGGAGAGATGAACACTGAAGCTTTCTTT. Amino acids: CAISLGEMNTEAFF.

This sequence joins TRBV9 and TRBJ1-3; D is perhaps TRBD1 (6 bases). Germline values: CDR1 SGDLS, CDR2 YYNGEE. The CDR3 totals 15 residues. Between the trimmed V and J ends, which lost 0 bases and 2 bases, there was a span of 9 bases. Here the CDR3 reads CASSVDEGAGNTIYF. The CDR3 DNA reads as TGTGCCAGCAGCGTAGATGAGGGGGCTGGAAACACCATATATTTT.

The chain recombines TRBV5-1 with TRBJ1-4; D unclear. V gave up 4 bases and J gave up 5 bases, with 9 bases separating them. The CDR3 runs to 13 residues. CDR1 is SGHRS, CDR2 YFSETQ, per germline. In DNA form, the CDR3 reads TGCGCCAGCAGCAGACTCGGAAATGAAAAACTGTTTTTT. Residues: CASSRLGNEKLFF.

J is TRBJ2-1 and V is TRBV5-4; maybe TRBD2 (5 bases). Trimming shortened V by 0 bases and J by 6 bases, and 10 bases separated the two germline ends. Germline CDR1 and CDR2: SGHNT and YYREEE (reference sequence). CDR3 length: 14 amino acids. The CDR3 DNA is TGTGCCAGCAGCTTGGGGCTAGCCCCCAATGAGCAGTTCTTC. Translation gives CASSLGLAPNEQFF.

This chain uses TRBV12-5 with TRBJ1-1; weak D call: TRBD1 (5 bases). V was trimmed by 1 base and J by 2 bases, leaving 14 bases between them. This CDR3 comprises 16 residues. Germline V gene sequence: CDR1 LGHNT, CDR2 FRNRAP. The DNA for the CDR3 is TGTGCTAGTGGTTTGGATGTAATAAGGGGTAACACTGAAGCTTTCTTT. Protein product: CASGLDVIRGNTEAFF.

This clone is labeled as medium-sized. The chain's CDR3 is CASRTVYGYTF. The CDR3, as DNA: TGTGCCAGTCGGACAGTCTATGGCTACACCTTC. The chain employs TRBV19 and TRBJ1-2; maybe TRBD1 (6 bases). The CDR3 loop spans 11 amino acids. From germline, CDR1 is LNHDA and CDR2 SQIVND (reference sequence). V shed 8 bases and J shed 4 bases, with 8 bases lying between them.